The clone carrying this TCR beta chain was seen many times. Amplification of TCR beta CDR3 regions was performed using RNA transcripts as template. In the first-round RT-PCR of the TCR CDR3, the HTBI primer set was used. Using its own MiXCR run on the multiplex PCR reads, TCRdb lists one record per CDR3 protein. The sample shows about 200,000 distinct CDR3 sequences, 17% of them seen only once. These data are taken from a study of T cells in Graves' hyperthyroidism and ophthalmopathy. Sequencing was done on a sample of blood. The TCR was taken from a woman between 50 and 59 years old with Graves' hyperthyroidism.

CDR3 loop: CASSSGGGGPGDTQYF. The CDR3 DNA follows: TGTGCCAGCAGTTCGGGAGGAGGGGGCCCAGGAGATACGCAGTATTTT. This chain links TRBV27 with TRBJ2-3; D possibly uses TRBD1 or TRBD2 (7 bases each). Germline V lookup: CDR1 MNHEY, CDR2 SMNVEV (reference sequence). The CDR3 has 16 amino acids. V was pared by 4 bases and J by 5 bases, with 19 bases between.